The 4 T cell receptor beta chains presented below share a single source sample, sequenced in a study of T-cell reconstitution after alpha-beta-depleted transplantation in children listed by TCRdb under 2016. The library was prepared using PCR. This sample was sequenced with an Illumina HiSeq 2500. To normalize quantification of the TCRbeta repertoire, the TCR libraries were built with molecular barcoding that relied on unique molecular identifiers. Clones were called with MiXCR by TCRdb after fastp trimmed the public reads at Q25, and only in-frame beta chains were retained. Entries that share a CDR3 protein sequence are merged under the most common genes and DNA. Across this sample there are around 700,000 distinct CDR3 sequences, with 13% seen only once. The ten largest clones represent 0.75% to 0.85% of the sample. This specimen's treatment or condition label, per the study, means: allogeneic hematopoietic cell transplantation with graft depleted of TCRalphabeta T cells and CD19 B cells.

This specimen consisted of PBMCs, obtained before TCRalphabeta/CD19-depleted stem cell transplant. These receptor sequences come from a girl aged 2-10 years with congenital amegakaryocytic thrombocytopenia, due to receive a stem cell transplant.

The CDR3 coding sequence is TGTGCCAGCAGTTTCCCAGGATCCCCAATCTACGAGCAGTACTTC. Residues: CASSFPGSPIYEQYF. The V and J genes are TRBV12-3 or TRBV12-4 and TRBJ2-7, with D hard to call. The germline V and J ends were trimmed by 3 bases and 3 bases, with 15 bases remaining between them. This CDR3 comprises 15 residues.

In its sample, this clonotype was seen a few times. This sequence joins TRBV7-8 and TRBJ1-2; maybe TRBD1 (5 bases). Germline values: CDR1 SGHVS, CDR2 FQNEAQ. CDR3 length equals 15 residues. V gave up 2 bases and J gave up 2 bases, with 12 bases separating them. CDR3 region: CASSLYRGDNYGYTF. The CDR3 nucleotides read TGTGCCAGCAGCTTATATAGGGGCGACAACTATGGCTACACCTTC.

This clonotype was recorded many times. The chain uses TRBV5-1 and TRBJ2-1; D perhaps matches TRBD2 (8 bases). V lost 4 bases and J lost 2, with 16 bases in between. This CDR3 contains 16 residues. Germline V gene sequence: CDR1 SGHRS, CDR2 YFSETQ. The CDR3 region has the DNA TGCGCCAGCAGCATACAGGGGACTAGTACCTACAATGAGCAGTTCTTC. This codes for CASSIQGTSTYNEQFF.

Concerning this clonotype itself: A read error may produce the germline difference seen at one junction end. The chain has TRBV28 and TRBJ2-7; 10 bases fit TRBD2. This CDR3 comprises 13 residues. Germline loops: CDR1 MDHEN, CDR2 SYDVKM. The CDR3 is CASSLSGRGEQHF. CDR3 sequence (DNA): TGTGCCAGCAGTTTAAGCGGGAGGGGAGAGCAGCACTTC.